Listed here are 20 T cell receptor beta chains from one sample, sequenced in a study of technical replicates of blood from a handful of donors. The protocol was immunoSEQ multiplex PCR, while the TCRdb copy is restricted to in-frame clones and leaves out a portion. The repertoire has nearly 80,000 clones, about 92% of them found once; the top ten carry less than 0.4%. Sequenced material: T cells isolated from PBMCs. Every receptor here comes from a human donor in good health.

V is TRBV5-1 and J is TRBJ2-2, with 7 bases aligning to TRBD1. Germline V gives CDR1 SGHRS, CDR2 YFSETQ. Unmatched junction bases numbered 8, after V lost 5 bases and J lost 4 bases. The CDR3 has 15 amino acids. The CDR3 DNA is TGCGCCAGCAGGGGGGACAGTACGTTCACCGGGGAGCTGTTTTTT. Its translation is CASRGDSTFTGELFF.

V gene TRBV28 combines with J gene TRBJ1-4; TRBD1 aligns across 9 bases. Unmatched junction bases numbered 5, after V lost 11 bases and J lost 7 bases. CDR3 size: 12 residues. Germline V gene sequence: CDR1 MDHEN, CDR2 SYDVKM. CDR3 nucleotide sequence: TGTGCCGTGACAGGGGGGTCTGAAAAACTGTTTTTT. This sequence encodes CAVTGGSEKLFF.

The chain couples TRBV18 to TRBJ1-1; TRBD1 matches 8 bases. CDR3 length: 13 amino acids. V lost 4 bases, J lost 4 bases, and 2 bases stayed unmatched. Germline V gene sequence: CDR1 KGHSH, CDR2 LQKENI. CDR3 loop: CASSRTGSTEAFF. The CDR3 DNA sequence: TGTGCCAGCTCACGGACAGGGAGCACTGAAGCTTTCTTT.

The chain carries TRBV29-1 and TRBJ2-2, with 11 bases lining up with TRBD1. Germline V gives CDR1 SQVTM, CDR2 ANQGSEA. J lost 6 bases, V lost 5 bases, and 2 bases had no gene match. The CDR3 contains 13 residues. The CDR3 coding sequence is TGCAGCGTTATGGGACAGGGGGCCGGGGAGCTGTTTTTT. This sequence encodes CSVMGQGAGELFF.

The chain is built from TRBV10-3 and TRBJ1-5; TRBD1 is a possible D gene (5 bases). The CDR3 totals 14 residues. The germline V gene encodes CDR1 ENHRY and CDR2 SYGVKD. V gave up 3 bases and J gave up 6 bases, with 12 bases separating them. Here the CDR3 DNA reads TGTGCCATCAGTGAATCCTGGGGGGTTCAGCCCCAGCATTTT. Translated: CAISESWGVQPQHF.

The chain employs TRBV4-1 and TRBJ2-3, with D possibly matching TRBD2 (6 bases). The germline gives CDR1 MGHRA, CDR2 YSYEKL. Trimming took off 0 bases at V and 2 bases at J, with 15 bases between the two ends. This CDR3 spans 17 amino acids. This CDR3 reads CASSQEGLATYTDTQYF. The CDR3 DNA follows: TGCGCCAGCAGCCAAGAAGGGCTAGCGACATACACAGATACGCAGTATTTT.

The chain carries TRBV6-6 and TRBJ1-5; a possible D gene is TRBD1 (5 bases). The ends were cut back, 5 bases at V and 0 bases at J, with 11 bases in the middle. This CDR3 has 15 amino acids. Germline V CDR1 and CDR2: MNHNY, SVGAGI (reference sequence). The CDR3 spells CASSLWGDSNQPQHF. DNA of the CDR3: TGTGCCAGCAGTCTGTGGGGGGATAGCAATCAGCCCCAGCATTTT.

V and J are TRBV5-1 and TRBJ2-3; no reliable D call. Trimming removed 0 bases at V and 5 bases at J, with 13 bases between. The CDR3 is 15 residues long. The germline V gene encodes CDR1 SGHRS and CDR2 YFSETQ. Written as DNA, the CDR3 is TGCGCCAGCAGCTTGGTCTCGCCTACGGGAGATACGCAGTATTTT. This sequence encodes CASSLVSPTGDTQYF.

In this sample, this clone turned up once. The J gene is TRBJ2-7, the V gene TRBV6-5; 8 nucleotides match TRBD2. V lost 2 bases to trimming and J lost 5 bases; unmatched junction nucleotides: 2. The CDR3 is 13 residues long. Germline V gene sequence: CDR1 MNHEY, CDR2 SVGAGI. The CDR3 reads CASSYSGSNEQYF. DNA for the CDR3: TGTGCCAGCAGTTACAGCGGGAGTAACGAGCAGTACTTC.

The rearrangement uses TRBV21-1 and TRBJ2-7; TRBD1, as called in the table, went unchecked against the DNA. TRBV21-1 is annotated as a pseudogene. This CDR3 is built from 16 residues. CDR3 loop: CASSKKGQGCLGEQYF. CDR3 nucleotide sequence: TGTGCCAGCAGCAAAAAAGGACAGGGTTGTTTGGGCGAGCAGTACTTC.

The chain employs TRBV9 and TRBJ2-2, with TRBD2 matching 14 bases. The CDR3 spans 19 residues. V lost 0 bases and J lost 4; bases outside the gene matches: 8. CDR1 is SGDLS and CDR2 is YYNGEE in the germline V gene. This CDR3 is CASSVDSGLAGVGTGELFF. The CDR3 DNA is TGTGCCAGCAGCGTAGACTCGGGACTAGCGGGAGTTGGCACCGGGGAGCTGTTTTTT. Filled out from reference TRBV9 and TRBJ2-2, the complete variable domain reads DSGVTQTPKHLITATGQRVTLRCSPRSGDLSVYWYQQSLDQGLQFLIQYYNGEERAKGNILERFSAQQFPDLHSELNLSSLELGDSALYFCASSVDSGLAGVGTGELFFGEGSRLTVL.

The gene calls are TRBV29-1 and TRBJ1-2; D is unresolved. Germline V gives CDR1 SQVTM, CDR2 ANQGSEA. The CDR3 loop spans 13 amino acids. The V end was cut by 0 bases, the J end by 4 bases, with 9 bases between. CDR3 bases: TGCAGCGTTGAAGACCTCGAGCCCTATGGCTACACCTTC. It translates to CSVEDLEPYGYTF.

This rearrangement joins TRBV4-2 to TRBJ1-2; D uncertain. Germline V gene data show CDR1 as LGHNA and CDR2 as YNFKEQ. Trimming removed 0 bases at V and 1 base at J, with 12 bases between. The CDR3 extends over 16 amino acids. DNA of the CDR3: TGTGCCAGCAGCCAAGATCGAGCTGTTTTTAACTATGGCTACACCTTC. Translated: CASSQDRAVFNYGYTF.

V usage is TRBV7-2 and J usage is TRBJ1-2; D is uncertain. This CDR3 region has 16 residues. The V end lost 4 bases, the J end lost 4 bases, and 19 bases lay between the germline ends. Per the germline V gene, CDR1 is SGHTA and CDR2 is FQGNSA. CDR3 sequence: CASSYDRGLSGYGYTF. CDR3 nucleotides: TGTGCCAGCAGCTACGACCGAGGACTGAGTGGCTATGGCTACACCTTC.

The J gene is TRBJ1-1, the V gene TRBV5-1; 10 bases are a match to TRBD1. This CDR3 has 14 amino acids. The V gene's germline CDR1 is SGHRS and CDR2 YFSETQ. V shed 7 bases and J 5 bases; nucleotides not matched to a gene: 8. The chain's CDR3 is CASYYGQGVTEAFF. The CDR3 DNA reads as TGCGCCAGCTACTATGGACAGGGGGTAACTGAAGCTTTCTTT.

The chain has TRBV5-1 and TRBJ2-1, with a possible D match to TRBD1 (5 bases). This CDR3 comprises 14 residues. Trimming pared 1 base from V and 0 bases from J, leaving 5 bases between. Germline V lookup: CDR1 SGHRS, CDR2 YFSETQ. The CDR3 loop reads CASSLTGSYNEQFF. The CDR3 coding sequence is TGCGCCAGCAGCTTGACAGGCTCCTACAATGAGCAGTTCTTC.

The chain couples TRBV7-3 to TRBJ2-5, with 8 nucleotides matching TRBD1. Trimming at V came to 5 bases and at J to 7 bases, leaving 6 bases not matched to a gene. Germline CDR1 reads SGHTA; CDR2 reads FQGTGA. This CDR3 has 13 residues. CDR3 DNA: TGTGCCAGCAGCATCGGACAGGGTGGGACCCAGTACTTC. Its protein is CASSIGQGGTQYF.

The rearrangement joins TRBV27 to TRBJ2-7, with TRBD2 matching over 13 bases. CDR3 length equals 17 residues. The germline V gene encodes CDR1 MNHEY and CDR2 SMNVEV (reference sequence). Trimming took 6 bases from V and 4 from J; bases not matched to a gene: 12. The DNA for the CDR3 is TGTGCCAGCAGCAGACCCGGGACTAGCGGGATTAGGTACGAGCAGTACTTC. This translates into CASSRPGTSGIRYEQYF.

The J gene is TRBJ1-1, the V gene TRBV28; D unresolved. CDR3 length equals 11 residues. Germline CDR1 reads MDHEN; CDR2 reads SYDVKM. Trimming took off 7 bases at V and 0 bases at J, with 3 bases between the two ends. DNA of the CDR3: TGTGCCAGCATAATGAACACTGAAGCTTTCTTT. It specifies CASIMNTEAFF.

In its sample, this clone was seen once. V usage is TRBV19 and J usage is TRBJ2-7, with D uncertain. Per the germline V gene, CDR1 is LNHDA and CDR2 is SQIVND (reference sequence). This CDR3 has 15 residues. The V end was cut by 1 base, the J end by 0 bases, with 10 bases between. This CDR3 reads CASSIGHPYSYEQYF. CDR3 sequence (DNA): TGTGCCAGTAGTATAGGGCATCCGTACTCCTACGAGCAGTACTTC. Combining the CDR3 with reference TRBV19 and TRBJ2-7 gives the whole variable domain DGGITQSPKYLFRKEGQNVTLSCEQNLNHDAMYWYRQDPGQGLRLIYYSQIVNDFQKGDIAEGYSVSREKKESFPLTVTSAQKNPTAFYLCASSIGHPYSYEQYFGPGTRLTVT.